Following are 10 T cell receptor beta chains from one sample sequenced in a study of T cell repertoires in cytomegalovirus infection. These TCRs are of unknown antigen specificity. A single record per CDR3 protein comes from TCRdb applying MiXCR to the reads. The sample contains about 700,000 distinct CDR3 sequences, approximately 33% of which appear only once. Sequenced here: cultured PBMCs, sampled from culture after CMV antigen stimulation. These receptors originate from a human donor in good health (CMV status not recorded). Some clones in this sample may be carry-over from other donors' samples.

The chain is built from TRBV4-3 and TRBJ1-1; 7 bases match TRBD1. With V trimmed by 0 bases and J by 0 bases, 1 base remained unmatched. The CDR3 consists of 15 residues. Germline lookup yields CDR1 LGHNA and CDR2 YSLEER. DNA of the CDR3: TGCGCCAGCAGCCAAGACGGGACAGTGAACACTGAAGCTTTCTTT. Protein: CASSQDGTVNTEAFF.

This chain uses TRBV5-1 with TRBJ2-1; D gene ambiguous. The CDR3 contains 13 residues. Germline values: CDR1 SGHRS, CDR2 YFSETQ. Trimming removed 6 bases at V and 6 bases at J, with 13 bases between. This CDR3 reads CASNDVFGNEQFF. The CDR3 nucleotides read TGCGCCAGCAACGACGTATTTGGCAATGAGCAGTTCTTC.

The genes are TRBV19 and TRBJ2-7; 7 nucleotides match TRBD1. Germline V lookup: CDR1 LNHDA, CDR2 SQIVND (reference sequence). V lost 7 bases and J lost 2; bases outside the gene matches: 11. The CDR3 has 15 amino acids. CDR3 DNA sequence: TGTGCCAGTACCTCGGACAGGCTTCCTCCCTACGAGCAGTACTTC. Translating it yields CASTSDRLPPYEQYF. Looking up the rest from reference TRBV19 and TRBJ2-7 gives the full variable domain: DGGITQSPKYLFRKEGQNVTLSCEQNLNHDAMYWYRQDPGQGLRLIYYSQIVNDFQKGDIAEGYSVSREKKESFPLTVTSAQKNPTAFYLCASTSDRLPPYEQYFGPGTRLTVT.

V usage is TRBV19 and J usage is TRBJ1-1, with D possibly matching TRBD1 (6 bases). Germline CDR1 reads LNHDA; CDR2 reads SQIVND (reference sequence). The CDR3 sequence is 16 residues long. Trimming left V 3 bases short and J 7 bases short, with 21 bases between. In nucleotides, the CDR3 is TGTGCCAGTAGTATGCTTACAGGGTCAGGGGCTGATGAAGCTTTCTTT. Translating gives CASSMLTGSGADEAFF. Combining the CDR3 with reference TRBV19 and TRBJ1-1 gives the whole variable domain DGGITQSPKYLFRKEGQNVTLSCEQNLNHDAMYWYRQDPGQGLRLIYYSQIVNDFQKGDIAEGYSVSREKKESFPLTVTSAQKNPTAFYLCASSMLTGSGADEAFFGQGTRLTVV.

The table lists this clonotype with a few counts. The chain couples TRBV4-1 to TRBJ2-7; TRBD1 matches at 10 bases. In germline, CDR1 is MGHRA, CDR2 YSYEKL. The V and J ends lost 6 bases and 6 bases, in that order; junction bases with no gene match: 8. CDR3 length: 14 amino acids. The CDR3 here is CASSHGGTGVEQYF. The CDR3 coding sequence is TGCGCCAGCAGTCACGGGGGGACAGGGGTCGAGCAGTACTTC.

The rearrangement links TRBV20-1 to TRBJ2-7; 10 bases match TRBD1. The germline V gene has CDR1 DFQATT and CDR2 SNEGSKA (reference sequence). This CDR3 is 14 amino acids long. Trimming at V came to 3 bases and at J to 5 bases, leaving 7 bases not matched to a gene. CDR3 sequence: CSASWGQGLNEQYF. The CDR3 bases are TGCAGTGCTAGCTGGGGACAGGGGTTAAACGAGCAGTACTTC.

A note on this clonotype: At one end, the junction sequence differs from germline, possibly due to a read error. V gene TRBV5-3 combines with J gene TRBJ2-1; D remains unclear. TRBV5-3 falls under the ORF class, with uncertain function. This CDR3 comprises 16 residues. The CDR3, as DNA: TGTGCCAGCAGCTTGGCCACCCACGTAGTTCTTAATGAGCAGTTCTTC. Translation: CASSLATHVVLNEQFF.

The chain recombines TRBV20-1 with TRBJ1-5; 8 bases are shared with TRBD1. This CDR3 has 17 residues. V dropped 7 bases and J dropped 0; count of bases not matched to a gene: 14. Germline assignment: CDR1 DFQATT and CDR2 SNEGSKA (reference sequence). The CDR3 region is CSVYRWTGFGSNQPQHF. CDR3 DNA: TGCAGTGTATACCGGTGGACAGGGTTCGGTAGCAATCAGCCCCAGCATTTT.

This clonotype came up many times. V is TRBV7-8 and J is TRBJ2-5, with unresolved D. CDR1 and CDR2 (germline): SGHVS, FQNEAQ. CDR3 length: 13 residues. The ends were cut back, 5 bases at V and 8 bases at J, with 15 bases in the middle. The CDR3 loop is CASSPAALGTQYF. The DNA for the CDR3 is TGTGCCAGCAGCCCGGCGGCTCTGGGAACCCAGTACTTC.

The chain recombines TRBV7-2 with TRBJ2-3; no reliable D call. This CDR3 region has 15 residues. The ends were cut back, 6 bases at V and 1 base at J, with 14 bases in the middle. Looked up from germline, CDR1 is SGHTA and CDR2 is FQGNSA. CDR3 sequence: CASSPGQTRTDTQYF. CDR3 DNA: TGTGCCAGCAGTCCCGGCCAGACTCGCACAGATACGCAGTATTTT. Using reference TRBV7-2 and TRBJ2-3 for the parts outside the CDR3, the full variable domain is GAGVSQSPSNKVTEKGKDVELRCDPISGHTALYWYRQSLGQGLEFLIYFQGNSAPDKSGLPSDRFSAERTGGSVSTLTIQRTQQEDSAVYLCASSPGQTRTDTQYFGPGTRLTVL.